This TCR beta chain was sequenced in a study of blood T cell repertoires in COVID-19. Trimming removed 1 base from V and 4 bases from J; junction bases left unmatched: 9. In germline, CDR1 is SGHKS, CDR2 YYEKEE (reference sequence). The CDR3 has 17 residues. In the original workflow: Amplifying reference gene primers gave estimates of nucleated cell counts. TCRdb keeps only in-frame clones here, not all; method: immunoSEQ multiplex PCR. V and J calls plus clone size are reproduced from that table; the DNA served to infer D and trimming. The repertoire holds approximately 200,000 clones, with about four fifths as singletons.

The chain combines TRBV5-5 with TRBJ2-7; TRBD2 aligns across 12 bases. The sample taken for sequencing was peripheral blood. The receptor was derived from a woman in her twenties or thirties who had recovered from COVID-19. The CDR3 nucleotides are TGTGCCAGCAGCTTGAGACTAGCGGGAGCCTTGGGGTACGAGCAGTACTTC. It translates to CASSLRLAGALGYEQYF.